What follows are 4 T cell receptor beta chains derived from one specimen sequenced in a study of shared clonotypes between healthy human individuals. Only in-frame clones appear in the TCRdb table, and some are missing; sequencing was by immunoSEQ multiplex PCR. The repertoire holds 2 million to 2.5 million clones, roughly 95% seen once, with 0.1% to 0.15% in the top ten. Material for sequencing was naive CD4+ T cells sorted from blood. Subset defined: CD45RA+ positively selected. The receptors were gathered from a man between 18 and 29 years old in good health.

The chain uses TRBV9 and TRBJ1-6, with D tentatively TRBD1 (6 bases). Germline loops: CDR1 SGDLS, CDR2 YYNGEE. Trimming pared 0 bases from V and 10 bases from J, leaving 11 bases between. CDR3 length equals 14 residues. CDR3 protein: CASSVDRARSPLHF. The CDR3 bases are TGTGCCAGCAGCGTAGACAGGGCGAGGTCACCCCTCCACTTT.

The V call is TRBV18, the J call TRBJ2-1; 7 bases agree with TRBD1. CDR1 KGHSH and CDR2 LQKENI come from the germline V gene. CDR3 length: 15 amino acids. V lost 4 bases to trimming and J lost 0 bases; unmatched junction nucleotides: 3. As DNA, the CDR3 is TGTGCCAGCTCACGGGACAGCGTCTCCTACAATGAGCAGTTCTTC. Translating it yields CASSRDSVSYNEQFF.

The chain carries TRBV6-1 and TRBJ2-5; TRBD1 agrees at 7 bases. Germline-derived CDR1 and CDR2 are MNHNS and SASEGT. The CDR3 is 13 residues long. The trim removed 9 bases at V and 0 bases at J, leaving 4 bases unmatched. CDR3 in DNA: TGTGCCAGTGTACAGGGGAACCAAGAGACCCAGTACTTC. Translating it yields CASVQGNQETQYF.

The V and J genes are TRBV18 and TRBJ1-2; a weak D match, TRBD1 (5 bases). CDR3 length: 16 residues. V lost 0 bases, J lost 0 bases, and 11 bases lay in between. Germline CDR1 reads KGHSH; CDR2 reads LQKENI. The CDR3 DNA reads TGTGCCAGCTCACCACCAGGACACTCAGCTAACTATGGCTACACCTTC. Translated, it gives CASSPPGHSANYGYTF. Filled out from reference TRBV18 and TRBJ1-2, the complete variable domain reads NAGVMQNPRHLVRRRGQEARLRCSPMKGHSHVYWYRQLPEEGLKFMVYLQKENIIDESGMPKERFSAEFPKEGPSILRIQQVVRGDSAAYFCASSPPGHSANYGYTFGSGTRLTVV.